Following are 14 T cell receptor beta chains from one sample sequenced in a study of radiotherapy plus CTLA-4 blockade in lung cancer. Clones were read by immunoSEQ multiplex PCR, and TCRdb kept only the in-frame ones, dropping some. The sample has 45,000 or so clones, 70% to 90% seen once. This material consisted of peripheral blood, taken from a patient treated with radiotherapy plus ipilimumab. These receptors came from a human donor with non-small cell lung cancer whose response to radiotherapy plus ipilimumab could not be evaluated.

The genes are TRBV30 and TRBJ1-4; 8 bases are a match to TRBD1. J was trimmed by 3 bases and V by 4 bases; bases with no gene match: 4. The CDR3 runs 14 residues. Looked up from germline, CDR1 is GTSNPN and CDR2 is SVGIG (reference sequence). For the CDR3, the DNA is TGTGCCTGGAAAACAGGGGGGGCTAATGAAAAACTGTTTTTT. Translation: CAWKTGGANEKLFF.

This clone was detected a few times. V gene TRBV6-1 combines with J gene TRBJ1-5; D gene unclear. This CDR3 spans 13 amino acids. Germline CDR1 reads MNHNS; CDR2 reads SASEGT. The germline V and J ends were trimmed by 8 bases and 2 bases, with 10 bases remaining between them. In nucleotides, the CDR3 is TGTGCCAGCGCTCGGGAGGGCAATCAGCCCCAGCATTTT. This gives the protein CASAREGNQPQHF.

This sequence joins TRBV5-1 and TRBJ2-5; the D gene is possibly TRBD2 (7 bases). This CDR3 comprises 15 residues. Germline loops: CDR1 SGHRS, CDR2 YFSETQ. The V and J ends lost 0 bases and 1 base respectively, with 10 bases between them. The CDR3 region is CASSLGGGLQETQYF. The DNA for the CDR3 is TGCGCCAGCAGCTTGGGCGGGGGCCTCCAAGAGACCCAGTACTTC. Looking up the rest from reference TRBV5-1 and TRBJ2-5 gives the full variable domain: KAGVTQTPRYLIKTRGQQVTLSCSPISGHRSVSWYQQTPGQGLQFLFEYFSETQRNKGNFPGRFSGRQFSNSRSEMNVSTLELGDSALYLCASSLGGGLQETQYFGPGTRLLVL.

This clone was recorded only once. The CDR3 loop reads CASSLSWSSYNEQFF. The CDR3 nucleotides are TGTGCCAGCAGTTTGAGCTGGAGCTCCTACAATGAGCAGTTCTTC. J is TRBJ2-1 and V is TRBV28; no clear D gene. The CDR3 has 15 residues. CDR1 is MDHEN and CDR2 is SYDVKM in the germline V gene. Trimming pared 3 bases from V and 0 bases from J, leaving 9 bases between.

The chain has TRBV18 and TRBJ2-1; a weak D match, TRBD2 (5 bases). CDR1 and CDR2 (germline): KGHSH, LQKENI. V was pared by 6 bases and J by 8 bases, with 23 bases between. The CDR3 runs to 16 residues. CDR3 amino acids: CASSFAGSHGDDEQFF. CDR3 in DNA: TGTGCCAGCTCGTTTGCCGGGTCTCACGGGGATGATGAGCAGTTCTTC.

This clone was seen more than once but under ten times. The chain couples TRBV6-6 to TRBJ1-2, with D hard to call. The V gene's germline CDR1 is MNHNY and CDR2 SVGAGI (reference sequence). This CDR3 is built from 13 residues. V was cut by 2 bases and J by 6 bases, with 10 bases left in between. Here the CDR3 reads CASSYAAADGYTF. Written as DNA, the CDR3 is TGTGCCAGCAGTTACGCGGCAGCAGATGGCTACACCTTC.

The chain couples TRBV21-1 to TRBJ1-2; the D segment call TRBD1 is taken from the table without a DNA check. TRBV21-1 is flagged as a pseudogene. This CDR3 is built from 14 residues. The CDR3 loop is CASSRGQGDYGYTF. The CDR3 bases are TGTGCCAGCAGCAGGGGACAGGGCGACTATGGCTACACCTTC.

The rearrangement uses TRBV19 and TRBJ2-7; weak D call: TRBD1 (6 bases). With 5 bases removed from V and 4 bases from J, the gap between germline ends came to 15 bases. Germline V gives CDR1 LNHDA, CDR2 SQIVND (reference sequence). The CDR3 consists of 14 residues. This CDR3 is CASSSTGLSYEQYF. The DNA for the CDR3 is TGTGCCAGTAGTTCCACAGGGTTATCGTACGAGCAGTACTTC.

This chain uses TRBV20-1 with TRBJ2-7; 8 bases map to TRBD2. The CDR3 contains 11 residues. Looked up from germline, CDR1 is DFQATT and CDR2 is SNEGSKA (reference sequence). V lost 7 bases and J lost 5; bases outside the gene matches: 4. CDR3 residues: CSVTSGNEQYF. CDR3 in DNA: TGCAGTGTCACTAGCGGAAACGAGCAGTACTTC.

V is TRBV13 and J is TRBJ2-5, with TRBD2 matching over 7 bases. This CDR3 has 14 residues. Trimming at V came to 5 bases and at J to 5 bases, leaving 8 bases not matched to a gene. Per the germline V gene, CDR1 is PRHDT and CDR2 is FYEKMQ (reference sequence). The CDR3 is CASSPPTSWETQYF. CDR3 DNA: TGTGCCAGCAGCCCTCCGACTAGCTGGGAGACCCAGTACTTC.

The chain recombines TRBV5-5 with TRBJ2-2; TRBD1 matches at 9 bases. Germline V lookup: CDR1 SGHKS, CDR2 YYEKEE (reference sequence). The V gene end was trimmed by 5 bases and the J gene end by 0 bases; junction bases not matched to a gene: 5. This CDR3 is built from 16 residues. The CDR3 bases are TGTGCCAGCAGTTTAGGGACAGGGACGAACACCGGGGAGCTGTTTTTT. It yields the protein CASSLGTGTNTGELFF.

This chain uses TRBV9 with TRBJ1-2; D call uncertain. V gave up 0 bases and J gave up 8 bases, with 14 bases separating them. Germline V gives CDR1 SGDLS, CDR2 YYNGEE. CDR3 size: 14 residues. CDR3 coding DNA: TGTGCCAGCAGCGTAGAGGAGGGCCGTCGGGGCTACACCTTC. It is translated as CASSVEEGRRGYTF.

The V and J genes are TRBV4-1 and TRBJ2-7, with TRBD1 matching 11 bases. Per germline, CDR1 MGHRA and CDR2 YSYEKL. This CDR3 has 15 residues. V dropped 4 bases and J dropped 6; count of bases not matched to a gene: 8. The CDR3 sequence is CASSLETGTGGEQYF. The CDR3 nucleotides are TGCGCCAGCAGCCTGGAGACCGGGACAGGGGGCGAGCAGTACTTC.

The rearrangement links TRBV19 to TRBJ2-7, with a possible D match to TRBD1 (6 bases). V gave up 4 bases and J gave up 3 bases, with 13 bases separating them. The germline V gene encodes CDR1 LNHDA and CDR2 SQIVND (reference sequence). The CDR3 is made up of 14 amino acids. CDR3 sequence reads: CASSKGGWGYEQYF. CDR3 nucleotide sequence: TGTGCCAGTAGTAAAGGGGGATGGGGCTACGAGCAGTACTTC.